This TCR beta chain is drawn from a study of cytomegalovirus exposure and HLA in healthy donors. There are 14 residues in the CDR3. CDR1 is SGHTA and CDR2 is FQGNSA in the germline V gene. V shed 4 bases and J 4 bases; nucleotides not matched to a gene: 4. This PCR relied on a set of 60 Vbeta primers and 13 Jbeta primers. Libraries were prepared by immunoSEQ multiplex PCR; TCRdb keeps only in-frame clonotypes and omits some of them. The sample shows some 150,000 clones, roughly 77% of them seen only once. The chain recombines TRBV7-2 with TRBJ2-3, with TRBD1 matching over 8 bases. The TCR originated in a male donor in good health and CMV-seronegative. Sequencing was performed on PBMCs. CDR3 coding DNA: TGTGCCAGCAGCTCCGGACAGGGATCAGATACGCAGTATTTT. Translation: CASSSGQGSDTQYF. The whole variable domain, filled in from reference TRBV7-2 and TRBJ2-3, reads GAGVSQSPSNKVTEKGKDVELRCDPISGHTALYWYRQSLGQGLEFLIYFQGNSAPDKSGLPSDRFSAERTGGSVSTLTIQRTQQEDSAVYLCASSSGQGSDTQYFGPGTRLTVL.